One sample yielded the 27 T cell receptor beta chains listed below, sequenced in a study of cytomegalovirus exposure and HLA in healthy donors. Profiled with immunoSEQ multiplex PCR; TCRdb holds only in-frame clones, not every one. The data hold about 47,000 clones, with about 94% observed a single time. The sample comprised PBMCs. The receptors were sampled from a man younger than 30 in good health and CMV-seronegative.

The chain carries TRBV7-9 and TRBJ2-3; 7 bases line up with TRBD2. Germline CDR1 and CDR2: SEHNR and FQNEAQ (reference sequence). The CDR3 is made up of 16 amino acids. V lost 5 bases to trimming and J lost 6 bases; unmatched junction nucleotides: 14. The CDR3 is CASSPRQATSHDTQYF. The CDR3 bases are TGTGCCAGCAGCCCCCGCCAGGCGACTAGCCATGATACGCAGTATTTT.

The J gene is TRBJ2-5, the V gene TRBV6-5; the D gene is possibly TRBD1 (5 bases). Looked up from germline, CDR1 is MNHEY and CDR2 is SVGAGI. The length of the CDR3 is 13 residues. The V gene lost 4 bases and the J gene lost 3 bases, with 9 bases spanning the gap. This CDR3 reads CASSLGREETQYF. CDR3 sequence (DNA): TGTGCCAGCAGTTTGGGCAGGGAAGAGACCCAGTACTTC.

The genes are TRBV9 and TRBJ2-3, with TRBD2 identical over 9 bases. Losses at the gene ends were 0 bases for V and 5 bases for J; bases not matched to a gene: 7. The CDR3 runs to 16 residues. The germline V gene encodes CDR1 SGDLS and CDR2 YYNGEE. The CDR3 nucleotides read TGTGCCAGCAGCGTAGAGGCTAGCGGGGTCATAGATACGCAGTATTTT. Amino acid sequence: CASSVEASGVIDTQYF.

The V gene is TRBV25-1, the J gene TRBJ1-2, with D possibly matching TRBD1 (6 bases). This CDR3 has 17 residues. V shed 6 bases and J shed 2 bases, with 22 bases lying between them. In germline, CDR1 is MGHDK, CDR2 SYGVNS. DNA of the CDR3: TGTGCCAGCAGCGCCATAGGTGGACAGAAAATCAACTATGGCTACACCTTC. It codes for CASSAIGGQKINYGYTF.

The genes are TRBV4-1 and TRBJ2-7; 7 positions agree with TRBD1. V gave up 4 bases and J gave up 0 bases; unmatched junction bases: 3. The CDR3 covers 14 residues. Per the germline V gene, CDR1 is MGHRA and CDR2 is YSYEKL. In DNA, the CDR3 is TGCGCCAGCAGCCCGGGACAGAGCTCCTACGAGCAGTACTTC. Translation: CASSPGQSSYEQYF.

The V gene is TRBV11-2, the J gene TRBJ2-7, with 7 bases matching TRBD1. V lost 3 bases, J lost 4 bases, and 9 bases stayed unmatched. Germline V gene data show CDR1 as SGHAT and CDR2 as FQNNGV. The CDR3 length is 15 residues. The CDR3 sequence: CASSLEAGGRYEQYF. In DNA, the CDR3 is TGTGCCAGCAGCTTGGAGGCAGGGGGTCGATACGAGCAGTACTTC.

The chain has TRBV4-1 and TRBJ2-5; 8 bases are a match to TRBD1. Matching the DNA end better, TRBJ2-7 makes the J call doubtful. Germline values: CDR1 MGHRA, CDR2 YSYEKL. This CDR3 contains 16 residues. DNA for the CDR3: TGCGCCAGCAGCCAAGATCCGGGACAGGCCGCCTACGAGCAGTACTTC. Its translation is CASSQDPGQAAYEQYF.

The chain recombines TRBV7-2 with TRBJ2-1; D unclear. Germline V lookup: CDR1 SGHTA, CDR2 FQGNSA. Trimming removed 0 bases from V and 0 bases from J, with 15 bases in between. The CDR3 covers 18 residues. The CDR3 DNA follows: TGTGCCAGCAGCTTAGCCCCCTTAGCCGGTCCCTCCTACAATGAGCAGTTCTTC. Protein product: CASSLAPLAGPSYNEQFF.

In this sample, this clone turned up a few times. The chain joins TRBV6-6 to TRBJ2-7, with D perhaps matching TRBD1 (5 bases). The CDR3 totals 14 residues. V was cut by 0 bases and J by 4 bases, with 10 bases left in between. Germline CDR1 is MNHNY and CDR2 is SVGAGI (reference sequence). CDR3 DNA: TGTGCCAGCAGTTACTCATCCCCAGGGTACGAGCAGTACTTC. This codes for CASSYSSPGYEQYF.

The chain employs TRBV4-2 and TRBJ2-3; TRBD1 matches 11 bases. Germline loops: CDR1 LGHNA, CDR2 YNFKEQ. The CDR3 runs to 15 residues. Trimming cost V 4 bases and J 3 bases; bases outside gene matches: 3. CDR3 nucleotides: TGTGCCAGCAGCCTCCGGGACAGGGGGACAGATACGCAGTATTTT. It translates to CASSLRDRGTDTQYF.

V is TRBV9 and J is TRBJ2-3; perhaps TRBD1 as D (6 bases). Trimming shortened V by 3 bases and J by 0 bases, and 11 bases separated the two germline ends. The CDR3 consists of 15 residues. Germline assignment: CDR1 SGDLS and CDR2 YYNGEE. CDR3 sequence reads: CASSARGGSTDTQYF. The DNA of the CDR3 is TGTGCCAGCAGCGCCCGAGGGGGAAGCACAGATACGCAGTATTTT.

The chain combines TRBV11-3 with TRBJ2-7; D may be TRBD2 (5 bases). V was clipped by 5 bases and J by 4 bases, with 9 bases between them. Germline loops: CDR1 SGHNT, CDR2 YENEEA. This CDR3 is 12 amino acids long. The CDR3 DNA follows: TGTGCCAGCAGCCGTGAGGGATACGAGCAGTACTTC. Residues: CASSREGYEQYF.

J is TRBJ2-7 and V is TRBV6-1; 11 bases are shared with TRBD2. V was clipped by 6 bases and J by 4 bases; unmatched bases: 8. Per germline, CDR1 MNHNS and CDR2 SASEGT. This CDR3 spans 15 amino acids. The CDR3 protein is CASRELLAGAYEQYF. The CDR3 DNA reads as TGTGCCAGCAGGGAACTACTAGCGGGGGCTTACGAGCAGTACTTC.

The rearrangement links TRBV19 to TRBJ2-3, with 7 bases matching TRBD2. The ends lost 1 base at V and 5 bases at J; junction bases unmatched: 12. The germline gives CDR1 LNHDA, CDR2 SQIVND (reference sequence). This CDR3 spans 17 amino acids. Here the CDR3 reads CASSIVGEGPLRDTQYF. The CDR3 DNA is TGTGCCAGTAGTATAGTGGGGGAGGGCCCACTGCGAGATACGCAGTATTTT. Drawing the rest from reference TRBV19 and TRBJ2-3, the complete variable domain is DGGITQSPKYLFRKEGQNVTLSCEQNLNHDAMYWYRQDPGQGLRLIYYSQIVNDFQKGDIAEGYSVSREKKESFPLTVTSAQKNPTAFYLCASSIVGEGPLRDTQYFGPGTRLTVL.

CDR3 nucleotides: TGCGCCAGCAGTCCGACAGGGGTTTGGACCAAAAACATTCAGTACTTC. Amino acid sequence: CASSPTGVWTKNIQYF. The rearrangement links TRBV10-1 to TRBJ2-4, with 8 bases aligning to TRBD1. Germline assignment: CDR1 WNHNN and CDR2 SYGVQD (reference sequence). Unmatched junction bases numbered 8, after V lost 5 bases and J lost 2 bases. The CDR3 has 16 residues.

The rearrangement uses TRBV27 and TRBJ1-5; TRBD1 agrees at 7 bases. Per germline, CDR1 MNHEY and CDR2 SMNVEV (reference sequence). J lost 1 base, V lost 5 bases, and 8 bases had no gene match. The CDR3 loop spans 16 amino acids. CDR3 region: CASSKTGLGSNQPQHF. The CDR3 nucleotides are TGTGCCAGCAGTAAGACAGGGCTCGGAAGCAATCAGCCCCAGCATTTT.

The rearrangement joins TRBV29-1 to TRBJ2-2; D might be TRBD1 (5 bases). Germline V gene data show CDR1 as SQVTM and CDR2 as ANQGSEA. The CDR3 loop spans 14 amino acids. V was pared by 6 bases and J by 1 base, with 12 bases between. The CDR3, as DNA: TGCAGCGTCCCCTTGGGGCGGAACACCGGGGAGCTGTTTTTT. It specifies CSVPLGRNTGELFF.

The rearrangement uses TRBV4-2 and TRBJ2-7; 11 positions match TRBD1. This CDR3 is built from 16 residues. Germline lookup yields CDR1 LGHNA and CDR2 YNFKEQ. V lost 0 bases, J lost 7 bases, and 8 bases stayed unmatched. CDR3 protein: CASSQDPGQGVGEQYF. The CDR3, as DNA: TGTGCCAGCAGCCAAGATCCGGGACAGGGGGTAGGGGAGCAGTACTTC.

This rearrangement joins TRBV27 to TRBJ1-1; perhaps TRBD1 as D (6 bases). The ends were cut back, 6 bases at V and 0 bases at J, with 14 bases in the middle. Germline V gene data show CDR1 as MNHEY and CDR2 as SMNVEV (reference sequence). The CDR3 has 15 amino acids. The CDR3 is CASSLQGRLNTEAFF. DNA of the CDR3: TGTGCCAGCAGCTTGCAGGGGCGTCTGAACACTGAAGCTTTCTTT.

The CDR3 is CASSYSASVKTQYF. The CDR3 DNA reads TGTGCCAGCAGTTACTCCGCTAGCGTAAAGACCCAGTACTTC. The rearrangement uses TRBV6-5 and TRBJ2-5; D possibly corresponds to TRBD2 (6 bases). V was trimmed by 0 bases and J by 6 bases, leaving 11 bases between them. Germline-derived CDR1 and CDR2 are MNHEY and SVGAGI. CDR3 length: 14 amino acids.

The genes are TRBV14 and TRBJ1-2, with no clear D. The V and J ends lost 3 bases and 8 bases respectively, with 10 bases between them. Germline CDR1 SGHDN, CDR2 FVKESK. The CDR3 contains 12 residues. CDR3 sequence: CASSQNDWGYTF. The CDR3 DNA reads TGTGCCAGCAGCCAGAACGACTGGGGCTACACCTTC.

The CDR3 reads CATSRAVGTSGTDTQYF. The CDR3 DNA reads TGTGCCACCAGCAGAGCCGTCGGGACTAGCGGCACAGATACGCAGTATTTT. The rearrangement links TRBV15 to TRBJ2-3, with TRBD2 matching over 10 bases. The CDR3 consists of 17 residues. Trimming at V came to 1 base and at J to 1 base, leaving 5 bases not matched to a gene. Germline CDR1 LNHNV, CDR2 YYDKDF (reference sequence).

The chain uses TRBV5-1 and TRBJ1-1, with 7 bases fitting TRBD1. V was clipped by 5 bases and J by 0 bases; unmatched bases: 13. This CDR3 region has 17 residues. Germline CDR1 SGHRS, CDR2 YFSETQ. The CDR3 nucleotides are TGCGCCAGCAGATTTAACAGGGGCCAGGCCCTGAACACTGAAGCTTTCTTT. It is translated as CASRFNRGQALNTEAFF.

This sequence joins TRBV2 and TRBJ2-3; 8 bases agree with TRBD2. The V gene end was trimmed by 8 bases and the J gene end by 1 base; junction bases not matched to a gene: 11. The CDR3 sequence is 16 residues long. Germline values: CDR1 SNHLY, CDR2 FYNNEI. The CDR3 region is CASGGRGARGTDTQYF. Written as DNA, the CDR3 is TGTGCCAGCGGAGGGCGGGGGGCCAGGGGCACAGATACGCAGTATTTT.

The chain uses TRBV2 and TRBJ2-3, with 9 nucleotides matching TRBD2. Unmatched junction bases numbered 2, after V lost 3 bases and J lost 1 base. This CDR3 region has 15 residues. From germline, CDR1 is SNHLY and CDR2 FYNNEI. CDR3: CASSEQRGGTDTQYF. The CDR3 coding sequence is TGTGCCAGCAGTGAGCAGCGGGGGGGCACAGATACGCAGTATTTT.

The chain uses TRBV6-6 and TRBJ2-3, with 9 bases fitting TRBD1. CDR1 is MNHNY, CDR2 SVGAGI, per germline (reference sequence). This CDR3 spans 12 amino acids. The trim removed 4 bases at V and 8 bases at J, leaving 1 base unmatched. CDR3 in amino acids: CASSLQGATQYF. The CDR3 DNA reads TGTGCCAGCAGTTTACAGGGGGCTACGCAGTATTTT.

The rearrangement uses TRBV6-6 and TRBJ2-2; 11 bases are a match to TRBD2. The CDR3 totals 15 residues. Germline trimming cut 2 bases from V and 6 bases from J; bases unmatched to any gene: 2. Germline V gene lookup returns CDR1 MNHNY and CDR2 SVGAGI (reference sequence). The CDR3 DNA reads TGTGCCAGCAGTTACCTAGCGGGAGGTTCCGGGGAGCTGTTTTTT. Its translation is CASSYLAGGSGELFF.